One sample yielded the 32 T cell receptor beta chains listed below, sequenced in a study of Tregs in tolerant kidney transplant recipients (dated by TCRdb to about 2019). The library was obtained by the immunoSEQ multiplex PCR assay. TCRdb stores this immuneACCESS table with in-frame sequences only. Part of the clones is absent; in the studies checked, under half of the shortfall reflects unresolved V genes, and no reason is known for the rest. The sample yields some 69,000 clones; roughly 84% were counted once. The ten largest clonotypes hold roughly 4% of the sample. The sample consisted of CD4+ T cells from blood. These receptors were obtained from a human donor in good health.

This rearrangement joins TRBV23-1 to TRBJ1-3, with D possibly being TRBD1 (6 bases). TRBV23-1 is marked as an open reading frame, function uncertain. CDR3 length: 17 residues. V lost 4 bases and J lost 0, with 16 bases in between. As DNA, the CDR3 is TGCGCCAGCAGTCCTGAAGGGGGAAAGAGCTCTGGAAACACCATATATTTT. Translated, it gives CASSPEGGKSSGNTIYF.

V usage is TRBV6-9 and J usage is TRBJ1-6; perhaps TRBD1 as D (5 bases). Germline V CDR1 and CDR2: MNHGY, SVAAGI. V gave up 2 bases and J gave up 8 bases, with 13 bases separating them. The CDR3 totals 15 residues. Here the CDR3 reads CASSYIWQGHSPLHF. CDR3 sequence (DNA): TGTGCCAGCAGTTATATTTGGCAGGGCCATTCACCCCTCCACTTT.

The gene calls are TRBV10-3 and TRBJ2-5; 9 positions agree with TRBD2. CDR3 length: 17 residues. Germline trimming cut 0 bases from V and 2 bases from J; bases unmatched to any gene: 7. The germline CDR1 and CDR2 sequences are ENHRY and SYGVKD. The chain's CDR3 is CAISESGASGVQETQYF. CDR3 bases: TGTGCCATCAGTGAGTCAGGAGCTAGCGGGGTGCAAGAGACCCAGTACTTC.

This rearrangement joins TRBV28 to TRBJ2-3; D is undetermined. Looked up from germline, CDR1 is MDHEN and CDR2 is SYDVKM. Trimming cost V 4 bases and J 2 bases, with 13 bases left between them. The CDR3 extends over 15 amino acids. The CDR3 spells CASSSPPSLTDTQYF. CDR3 bases: TGTGCCAGCAGTTCGCCCCCTTCCCTCACAGATACGCAGTATTTT.

The rearrangement uses TRBV18 and TRBJ2-2; no clear D. Germline V gives CDR1 KGHSH, CDR2 LQKENI. The V gene lost 3 bases and the J gene lost 5 bases, with 10 bases spanning the gap. This CDR3 is built from 14 residues. CDR3 sequence reads: CASSPPKVTGELFF. The CDR3 DNA is TGTGCCAGCTCACCCCCGAAGGTGACCGGGGAGCTGTTTTTT.

This clone has just one count. The chain recombines TRBV10-3 with TRBJ2-5; the match to TRBD2 covers 7 bases. The CDR3 covers 13 residues. Germline assignment: CDR1 ENHRY and CDR2 SYGVKD. V shed 4 bases, J shed 5 bases, and the junction held 4 bases outside the gene matches. CDR3 bases: TGTGCCATCAGTGGGACTAGAGGGGAGACCCAGTACTTC. Protein product: CAISGTRGETQYF.

V and J are TRBV2 and TRBJ2-3; D is undetermined. The CDR3 is 14 amino acids. Germline-derived CDR1 and CDR2 are SNHLY and FYNNEI. V was pared by 11 bases and J by 2 bases, with 17 bases between. This chain's CDR3 is CAGKEVHFTDTQYF. The CDR3 nucleotides read TGTGCCGGAAAAGAGGTGCATTTCACAGATACGCAGTATTTT.

The rearrangement joins TRBV27 to TRBJ1-2; TRBD1 is a possible D gene (5 bases). V was shortened by 3 bases and J by 4 bases, with 12 bases between the two germline ends. This CDR3 is built from 14 residues. The germline V gene has CDR1 MNHEY and CDR2 SMNVEV (reference sequence). The CDR3 DNA reads as TGTGCCAGCAGTTTGACTAGACAGAGCTATGGCTACACCTTC. Amino acids: CASSLTRQSYGYTF.

By share, this clone ranks as medium-sized. The chain has TRBV9 and TRBJ1-1; D is possibly TRBD1 (5 bases). The CDR3 is 12 amino acids. Germline CDR1 reads SGDLS; CDR2 reads YYNGEE. The V end lost 6 bases, the J end lost 0 bases, and 6 bases lay between the germline ends. The CDR3, as DNA: TGTGCCAGCACGGGGGTGAACACTGAAGCTTTCTTT. Protein product: CASTGVNTEAFF. The entire variable domain, with the rest obtained from reference TRBV9 and TRBJ1-1, is as follows: DSGVTQTPKHLITATGQRVTLRCSPRSGDLSVYWYQQSLDQGLQFLIQYYNGEERAKGNILERFSAQQFPDLHSELNLSSLELGDSALYFCASTGVNTEAFFGQGTRLTVV.

With regard to this clone: This CDR3 is missing its conserved last phenylalanine or tryptophan, likely due to a read error. Because the CDR3's place on the DNA is in doubt, the DNA is left out and the CDR3 is given as listed by TCRdb. The chain is built from TRBV19 and TRBJ2-4; the D call TRBD2 from the table was never checked on the DNA. The CDR3 totals 10 residues, both ends included. Germline CDR1 and CDR2: LNHDA and SQIVND (reference sequence). This CDR3 is CASSITRGGP.

This chain links TRBV19 with TRBJ1-2; D unclear. V shed 5 bases and J shed 2 bases, with 9 bases lying between them. CDR3 length: 13 residues. CDR1 LNHDA and CDR2 SQIVND come from the germline V gene (reference sequence). DNA for the CDR3: TGTGCCAGTAGTCGTTCCTACAACTATGGCTACACCTTC. It specifies CASSRSYNYGYTF.

The chain joins TRBV7-2 to TRBJ2-7, with 12 bases aligning to TRBD2. Germline assignment: CDR1 SGHTA and CDR2 FQGNSA. The length of the CDR3 is 19 residues. V gave up 1 base and J gave up 9 bases; unmatched junction bases: 19. In DNA, the CDR3 is TGTGCCAGCAGCTTAGTGGCGCTAGCGGGAGGGCCCCGCCTTTCTATGCAGTACTTC. This gives the protein CASSLVALAGGPRLSMQYF.

The J gene is TRBJ1-2, the V gene TRBV19; 8 nucleotides match TRBD1. Germline loops: CDR1 LNHDA, CDR2 SQIVND (reference sequence). V shed 5 bases and J 2 bases; nucleotides not matched to a gene: 7. The CDR3 runs 15 residues. CDR3 coding DNA: TGTGCCAGTAGTTCCTCGACAGGGGAAAACTATGGCTACACCTTC. Residues: CASSSSTGENYGYTF.

The chain carries TRBV11-2 and TRBJ2-1, with TRBD2 identical over 10 bases. Losses at the gene ends were 1 base for V and 3 bases for J; bases not matched to a gene: 3. CDR1 is SGHAT, CDR2 FQNNGV, per germline. CDR3 length equals 16 residues. CDR3 loop: CASSLVLAGVYNEQFF. CDR3 DNA: TGTGCCAGCAGCTTAGTTCTAGCGGGAGTCTACAATGAGCAGTTCTTC.

J is TRBJ1-2 and V is TRBV27; 7 bases are a match to TRBD1. V shed 5 bases and J 4 bases; nucleotides not matched to a gene: 7. The CDR3 spans 14 residues. Germline CDR1 MNHEY, CDR2 SMNVEV (reference sequence). The CDR3 loop reads CASSPRQGPYGYTF. In nucleotides, the CDR3 is TGTGCCAGCAGTCCCCGACAGGGCCCCTATGGCTACACCTTC.

The sample holds one count of this clone. In DNA form, the CDR3 reads TGTGCCAGCAGCCTTAGGGCGACTAGCGGTCAAGAGACCCAGTACTTC. It is translated as CASSLRATSGQETQYF. The chain combines TRBV28 with TRBJ2-5, with 9 bases identical to TRBD2. In germline, CDR1 is MDHEN, CDR2 SYDVKM. This CDR3 comprises 16 residues. J lost 2 bases, V lost 6 bases, and 10 bases had no gene match.

The chain combines TRBV18 with TRBJ1-1, with D possibly TRBD1 on 5 matching bases. This CDR3 has 15 amino acids. V was trimmed by 2 bases and J by 0 bases, leaving 10 bases between them. Per the germline V gene, CDR1 is KGHSH and CDR2 is LQKENI. This CDR3 is CASSPYSRVNTEAFF. The CDR3 DNA follows: TGTGCCAGCTCACCATATAGCAGGGTGAACACTGAAGCTTTCTTT.

This sequence joins TRBV6-6 and TRBJ1-1; no firm D call. V was pared by 0 bases and J by 5 bases, with 13 bases between. The CDR3 length is 15 residues. Germline values: CDR1 MNHNY, CDR2 SVGAGI (reference sequence). CDR3: CASSYSTPATTEAFF. The CDR3 DNA follows: TGTGCCAGCAGTTACTCGACTCCAGCAACTACTGAAGCTTTCTTT.

V gene TRBV19 combines with J gene TRBJ1-1, with D unresolved. Germline lookup yields CDR1 LNHDA and CDR2 SQIVND (reference sequence). V gave up 3 bases and J gave up 10 bases, with 15 bases separating them. This CDR3 is built from 13 residues. CDR3 loop: CASSISSVRGAFF. The CDR3 DNA sequence: TGTGCCAGTAGTATTTCTTCGGTAAGAGGAGCTTTCTTT.

The rearrangement uses TRBV29-1 and TRBJ2-3; D gene ambiguous. This CDR3 is 13 amino acids long. Trimming took off 5 bases at V and 6 bases at J, with 15 bases between the two ends. Germline V gene sequence: CDR1 SQVTM, CDR2 ANQGSEA. Written as DNA, the CDR3 is TGCAGCGTTCACCAAGCACCGTTGGATACGCAGTATTTT. Translated, it gives CSVHQAPLDTQYF.

V is TRBV9 and J is TRBJ2-1, with a tentative D call TRBD2 (7 bases). The length of the CDR3 is 16 residues. Trimming removed 2 bases at V and 0 bases at J, with 12 bases between. Germline V gene data show CDR1 as SGDLS and CDR2 as YYNGEE. CDR3 region: CASSVGGAPSYNEQFF. As DNA, the CDR3 is TGTGCCAGCAGCGTGGGGGGGGCCCCCTCCTACAATGAGCAGTTCTTC.

V and J are TRBV7-2 and TRBJ2-3, with D tentatively TRBD1 (6 bases). V was pared by 7 bases and J by 2 bases, with 13 bases between. CDR3 length: 14 residues. CDR1 SGHTA and CDR2 FQGNSA come from the germline V gene. The CDR3 here is CASTRSGDTDTQYF. CDR3 nucleotide sequence: TGTGCCAGCACCAGATCAGGGGACACAGATACGCAGTATTTT. Full variable domain (missing parts from reference TRBV7-2 and TRBJ2-3): GAGVSQSPSNKVTEKGKDVELRCDPISGHTALYWYRQSLGQGLEFLIYFQGNSAPDKSGLPSDRFSAERTGGSVSTLTIQRTQQEDSAVYLCASTRSGDTDTQYFGPGTRLTVL.

The chain joins TRBV11-2 to TRBJ2-1, with a weak D call TRBD2 (6 bases). V lost 1 base, J lost 2 bases, and 18 bases lay in between. The CDR3 length is 18 residues. Germline loops: CDR1 SGHAT, CDR2 FQNNGV. Here the CDR3 reads CASSLVVAGFTAYNEQFF. CDR3 nucleotides: TGTGCCAGCAGCTTAGTAGTGGCGGGATTCACCGCCTACAATGAGCAGTTCTTC.

J is TRBJ2-2 and V is TRBV18; D is perhaps TRBD1 (6 bases). Trimming shortened V by 3 bases and J by 2 bases, and 16 bases separated the two germline ends. The germline V gene has CDR1 KGHSH and CDR2 LQKENI. The CDR3 totals 17 residues. CDR3 in DNA: TGTGCCAGCTCACCCCAAAGCCAGGGGAGTAACACCGGGGAGCTGTTTTTT. It is translated as CASSPQSQGSNTGELFF.

The chain carries TRBV18 and TRBJ2-5, with D perhaps assigned TRBD1 or TRBD2 (5 bases each). Trimming cost V 2 bases and J 4 bases, with 14 bases left between them. The CDR3 is 15 residues long. The germline V gene has CDR1 KGHSH and CDR2 LQKENI. The CDR3 reads CASSPGQGRGETQYF. The CDR3 DNA is TGTGCCAGCTCACCAGGGCAGGGACGAGGAGAGACCCAGTACTTC.

CDR3 in DNA: TGTGCCAGCAGCTTAGCAGGTCTAGCAGGCTACGAGCAGTACTTC. Translated, it gives CASSLAGLAGYEQYF. The chain is built from TRBV11-3 and TRBJ2-7; possible D gene TRBD2, 5 bases. The V gene lost 1 base and the J gene lost 3 bases, with 13 bases spanning the gap. Looked up from germline, CDR1 is SGHNT and CDR2 is YENEEA. The CDR3 is 15 residues long. Full variable domain (missing parts from reference TRBV11-3 and TRBJ2-7): EAGVVQSPRYKIIEKKQPVAFWCNPISGHNTLYWYLQNLGQGPELLIRYENEEAVDDSQLPKDRFSAERLKGVDSTLKIQPAELGDSAVYLCASSLAGLAGYEQYFGPGTRLTVT.

The rearrangement links TRBV23-1 to TRBJ1-4; TRBD1 matches at 11 bases. TRBV23-1 qualifies as an ORF whose function is uncertain. With 0 bases clipped from V and 7 bases from J, the junction kept 22 bases outside the gene matches. The CDR3 is 22 residues long. The DNA of the CDR3 is TGCGCCAGCAGTCAATCCTCCCCGCCGGGACAGGGGGAACTAATATCAGGTGAAAAACTGTTTTTT. It translates to CASSQSSPPGQGELISGEKLFF.

This clone showed up just a few times. Written as DNA, the CDR3 is TGTGCCAGCTCACCCCCTCGGGGGGGCGGAGATACGCAGTATTTT. This gives the protein CASSPPRGGGDTQYF. The V gene is TRBV18, the J gene TRBJ2-3, with 8 positions matching TRBD2. The CDR3 loop spans 15 amino acids. In germline, CDR1 is KGHSH, CDR2 LQKENI. Trimming removed 3 bases from V and 5 bases from J; junction bases left unmatched: 7.

The chain uses TRBV6-6 and TRBJ2-2; 7 nucleotides agree with TRBD1. Per germline, CDR1 MNHNY and CDR2 SVGAGI (reference sequence). This CDR3 is built from 13 residues. V lost 5 bases and J lost 8; bases outside the gene matches: 5. CDR3 nucleotides: TGTGCCAGCAGTAGCGCCAGGGGGGGGGAGCTGTTTTTT. Protein product: CASSSARGGELFF.

The V gene is TRBV7-2, the J gene TRBJ1-1; 7 bases align to TRBD1. Germline values: CDR1 SGHTA, CDR2 FQGNSA. With 0 bases clipped from V and 1 base from J, the junction kept 2 bases outside the gene matches. The length of the CDR3 is 15 residues. The CDR3 DNA reads as TGTGCCAGCAGCTTAGCGGGGACAGAGAACACTGAAGCTTTCTTT. It yields the protein CASSLAGTENTEAFF.

The chain employs TRBV27 and TRBJ2-3; no firm D call. Deletions cut 6 bases from V and 0 bases from J, with 16 bases between. Germline CDR1 is MNHEY and CDR2 is SMNVEV (reference sequence). This CDR3 region has 16 residues. The CDR3 sequence is CASSPILGLSTDTQYF. The DNA for the CDR3 is TGTGCCAGCAGCCCGATCCTCGGGTTGAGCACAGATACGCAGTATTTT.

The chain combines TRBV25-1 with TRBJ2-7; D ambiguous. The CDR3 has 12 amino acids. Per germline, CDR1 MGHDK and CDR2 SYGVNS. V was trimmed by 9 bases and J by 3 bases, leaving 12 bases between them. The CDR3 DNA is TGTGCCAGGACACGAACCAGCTACGAGCAGTACTTC. It encodes CARTRTSYEQYF.